The clone carrying this T cell receptor beta chain came up a few times. Its specificity is unknown. This sample is drawn from a study of neoadjuvant anti-PD-1 for oral cavity cancer. Across the whole study: Patients without progression got a fourth dose around day 43.

Data came from immunoSEQ multiplex PCR; TCRdb stores just in-frame clones and leaves some out. The sample carries 35,000 to 50,000 clones, 77% recorded once. Findings of the study overall: TCR analyses covered only a few patients per response group.

Germline loops: CDR1 SGHTS, CDR2 YDEGEE. V was clipped by 0 bases and J by 5 bases; unmatched bases: 7. The CDR3 is 16 residues long. As for time point: after neoadjuvant nivolumab, at surgical resection. This clonotype originated in a person between 40 and 85 years old with oral cavity squamous cell carcinoma. The specimen comprised PBMCs, sampled after nivolumab (anti-PD-1) treatment. The chain recombines TRBV5-8 with TRBJ2-1; 8 nucleotides align to TRBD2. The CDR3 coding sequence is TGTGCCAGCAGCTTGGTACTAGCGGATATTGACAATGAGCAGTTCTTC. Translation: CASSLVLADIDNEQFF.